This TCR beta chain stems from a study of pediatric ulcerative colitis. Study results and limitations: Two rectal CDR3 clonotypes occurred in all ulcerative colitis patients. Ulcerative colitis patients shared more blood-rectal clones than controls.

From germline, CDR1 is GTSNPN and CDR2 SVGIG (reference sequence). This CDR3 spans 17 amino acids. J was trimmed by 5 bases and V by 2 bases; bases with no gene match: 13. At colonoscopy, a blood sample was also collected. As for this clone: What it binds is unknown.

Sequencing was at survey level. Libraries were prepared by immunoSEQ multiplex PCR; TCRdb keeps only in-frame clonotypes and omits some of them. The sample lists some 60,000 clones, about 80% seen once, with 5% to 5.5% in the top ten. This receptor was taken from a boy aged 10-17 years with moderate ulcerative colitis. The chain recombines TRBV30 with TRBJ2-7, with 12 bases identical to TRBD2. The sequenced sample consisted of blood. Here the CDR3 DNA reads TGTGCCTGGAGTATCCCACGTGCTAGCGGGAGGGGCAACGAGCAGTACTTC. As protein: CAWSIPRASGRGNEQYF.